The 17 T cell receptor beta chains listed next were all sequenced from one sample in a study of T cells in Graves' hyperthyroidism and ophthalmopathy. It was RNA transcripts that yielded the amplified TCR beta CDR3 regions. The primer set for the first-round RT-PCR of the TCR CDR3 was HTBI. Via MiXCR, TCRdb re-called the multiplex PCR reads, giving one row per CDR3 protein. The sample holds 360,000 or so distinct CDR3 sequences, 15% to 20% seen once. Sequencing was carried out using blood. These TCRs come from a woman aged 35 to 49 with Graves' ophthalmopathy.

This clonotype was seen repeatedly, ten times or more. The V call is TRBV27, the J call TRBJ2-5; D is tentatively TRBD1 or TRBD2 (5 bases each). This CDR3 has 15 residues. The V gene lost 5 bases and the J gene lost 0 bases, with 13 bases spanning the gap. CDR1 MNHEY and CDR2 SMNVEV come from the germline V gene (reference sequence). The chain's CDR3 is CASSPRGTDQETQYF. CDR3 nucleotide sequence: TGTGCCAGCAGTCCTAGAGGGACGGACCAAGAGACCCAGTACTTC.

This clonotype was picked up many times. This chain links TRBV12-3 or TRBV12-4 with TRBJ1-3; no clear D. This CDR3 comprises 14 residues. Trimming took 6 bases from V and 0 from J, leaving 9 bases between them. CDR3 amino acids: CASRRRLSGNTIYF. CDR3 coding DNA: TGTGCCAGCAGAAGACGCCTCTCTGGAAACACCATATATTTT.

This clonotype was detected ten times or more. CDR3 DNA: TGTGCCAGCAGCTTAGAAGCATCGGGGTACTCCTACGAGCAGTACTTC. It translates to CASSLEASGYSYEQYF. This chain uses TRBV11-2 with TRBJ2-7; a weak D match, TRBD2 (5 bases). Trimming pared 0 bases from V and 0 bases from J, leaving 12 bases between. The V gene's germline CDR1 is SGHAT and CDR2 FQNNGV. The CDR3 spans 16 residues.

CDR3 amino acids: CASTLGTSYEQFF. In nucleotides, the CDR3 is TGTGCCAGCACCCTCGGGACTTCCTACGAGCAGTTCTTC. This chain joins TRBV7-9 and TRBJ2-7; a weak D match, TRBD2 (6 bases). Judging by the DNA end, TRBJ2-1 fits better; the J call may be wrong. This CDR3 has 13 residues. The germline V gene has CDR1 SEHNR and CDR2 FQNEAQ (reference sequence).

This clonotype was recorded at least ten times. The V gene is TRBV28, the J gene TRBJ1-1; D remains ambiguous. The germline CDR1 and CDR2 sequences are MDHEN and SYDVKM. V lost 6 bases to trimming and J lost 4 bases, with 12 bases between them. CDR3 length: 13 amino acids. CDR3 region: CASSDGPITEAFF. The CDR3 DNA reads TGTGCCAGCAGCGATGGTCCTATCACTGAAGCTTTCTTT.

The genes are TRBV28 and TRBJ1-5, with a weak D call TRBD1 (5 bases). Germline CDR1 MDHEN, CDR2 SYDVKM. The V end lost 6 bases, the J end lost 7 bases, and 10 bases lay between the germline ends. This CDR3 is 12 amino acids long. The CDR3 reads CASSDSRQPQHF. The CDR3 DNA reads as TGTGCCAGCAGCGACAGTAGGCAGCCCCAGCATTTT.

This clonotype was seen many times. The chain employs TRBV4-1 and TRBJ2-7; 7 bases are shared with TRBD1. The V gene end was trimmed by 4 bases and the J gene end by 4 bases; junction bases not matched to a gene: 10. Per germline, CDR1 MGHRA and CDR2 YSYEKL. The CDR3 totals 15 residues. CDR3 nucleotide sequence: TGCGCCAGCAGCCCAGGGTTGACAGGGCGTTACGAGCAGTACTTC. As protein: CASSPGLTGRYEQYF.

The chain carries TRBV6-2 or TRBV6-3 and TRBJ2-7; D tentatively reads TRBD1 or TRBD2 (5 bases each). CDR1 MNHEY and CDR2 SVGEGT come from the germline V gene. The germline V and J ends were trimmed by 3 bases and 8 bases, with 14 bases remaining between them. The CDR3 consists of 13 residues. The CDR3 region is CASSYGGERKQYF. CDR3 bases: TGTGCCAGCAGTTATGGGGGTGAGAGGAAGCAGTACTTC.

This chain connects TRBV6-1 to TRBJ1-6, with a tentative D call TRBD1 (5 bases). The germline V and J ends were trimmed by 0 bases and 7 bases, with 13 bases remaining between them. Germline V gives CDR1 MNHNS, CDR2 SASEGT. This CDR3 contains 16 residues. The CDR3 DNA follows: TGTGCCAGCAGTGAAGCCTGGGACTTATGGAATTCACCCCTCCACTTT. Translation: CASSEAWDLWNSPLHF.

This clonotype has ten or more counts. V usage is TRBV29-1 and J usage is TRBJ1-1; 12 nucleotides match TRBD1. The CDR3 totals 16 residues. Germline V gene sequence: CDR1 SQVTM, CDR2 ANQGSEA. V lost 2 bases, J lost 4 bases, and 8 bases stayed unmatched. The CDR3 region has the DNA TGCAGCGTTGAATTGGGACAGGGGGCGATGGGCACTGAAGCTTTCTTT. Amino acids: CSVELGQGAMGTEAFF.

On this clonotype: This may be a read error: a much more frequent sequence differs by one nucleotide. The genes are TRBV7-3 and TRBJ2-7; 7 positions agree with TRBD2. This CDR3 comprises 15 residues. The germline V gene encodes CDR1 SGHTA and CDR2 FQGTGA. CDR3 sequence: CVSSLSGTGVYEQYF. The DNA for the CDR3 is TGTGTCAGCAGCTTAAGCGGGACGGGGGTCTACGAGCAGTACTTC.

A few counts support this clonotype. V is TRBV18 and J is TRBJ2-7; D might be TRBD1 (6 bases). The CDR3 covers 13 residues. The germline V and J ends were trimmed by 6 bases and 12 bases, with 21 bases remaining between them. Germline CDR1 KGHSH, CDR2 LQKENI. The DNA of the CDR3 is TGTGCCAGCTCGCAGATCCAGACAGGAGATCTGTACTTC. It codes for CASSQIQTGDLYF.

This clonotype was seen repeatedly, ten times or more. The chain links TRBV6-5 to TRBJ1-5, with D perhaps matching TRBD1 (5 bases). Germline-derived CDR1 and CDR2 are MNHEY and SVGAGI. Trimming took 2 bases from V and 0 from J, leaving 14 bases between them. The CDR3 totals 17 residues. DNA of the CDR3: TGTGCCAGCAGTTACCCTCGGAAGGGGAATAGCAATCAGCCCCAGCATTTT. Encoded protein: CASSYPRKGNSNQPQHF.

This clonotype was seen many times. The chain recombines TRBV3-1 with TRBJ2-7; D is unresolved. The germline gives CDR1 LGHDT, CDR2 YNNKEL (reference sequence). The CDR3 has 14 residues. V lost 0 bases and J 2 bases, leaving 8 bases between the germline ends. The CDR3 spells CASSQDSLAYEQYF. DNA for the CDR3: TGTGCCAGCAGCCAAGATAGCCTAGCCTACGAGCAGTACTTC.

Details on this clonotype: A read error may explain this, as a much larger clone is one base away. V gene TRBV29-1 combines with J gene TRBJ2-5; D is undetermined. The germline V and J ends were trimmed by 4 bases and 7 bases, with 16 bases remaining between them. This CDR3 is built from 13 residues. Germline assignment: CDR1 SQVTM and CDR2 ANQGSEA. This CDR3 reads CSVVRALSWTQYF. CDR3 nucleotide sequence: TGCAGCGTTGTCCGTGCTTTATCGTGGACCCAGTACTTC.

The J gene is TRBJ2-7, the V gene TRBV28; D is possibly TRBD2 (6 bases). The germline gives CDR1 MDHEN, CDR2 SYDVKM. V lost 6 bases and J lost 3, with 15 bases in between. This CDR3 contains 14 residues. CDR3 protein: CASSQGLGVYEQYF. The CDR3 coding sequence is TGTGCCAGCAGCCAGGGACTGGGGGTCTACGAGCAGTACTTC. The full variable domain, with the rest looked up from reference TRBV28 and TRBJ2-7, is DVKVTQSSRYLVKRTGEKVFLECVQDMDHENMFWYRQDPGLGLRLIYFSYDVKMKEKGDIPEGYSVSREKKERFSLILESASTNQTSMYLCASSQGLGVYEQYFGPGTRLTVT.

This clonotype was counted many times. The chain is built from TRBV3-1 and TRBJ2-2, with D perhaps matching TRBD2 (5 bases). CDR1 is LGHDT and CDR2 is YNNKEL in the germline V gene (reference sequence). The germline V and J ends were trimmed by 4 bases and 7 bases, with 16 bases remaining between them. CDR3 length: 15 residues. The CDR3 here is CASSLKSRGGGELFF. The DNA of the CDR3 is TGTGCCAGCAGCCTAAAGTCCCGGGGTGGCGGGGAGCTGTTTTTT.